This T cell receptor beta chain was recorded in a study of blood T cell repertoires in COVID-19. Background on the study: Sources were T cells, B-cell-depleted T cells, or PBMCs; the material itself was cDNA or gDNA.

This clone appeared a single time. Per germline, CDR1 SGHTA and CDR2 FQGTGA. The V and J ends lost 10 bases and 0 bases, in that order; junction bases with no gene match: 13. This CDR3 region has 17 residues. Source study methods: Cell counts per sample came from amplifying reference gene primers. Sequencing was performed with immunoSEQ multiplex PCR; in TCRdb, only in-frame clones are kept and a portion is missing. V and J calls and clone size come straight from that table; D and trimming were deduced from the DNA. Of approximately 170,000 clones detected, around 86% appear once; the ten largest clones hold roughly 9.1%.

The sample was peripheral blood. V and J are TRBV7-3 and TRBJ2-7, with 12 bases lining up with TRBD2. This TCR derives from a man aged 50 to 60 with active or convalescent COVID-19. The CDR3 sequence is CATSATSGGPSSYEQYF. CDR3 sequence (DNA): TGTGCCACCTCCGCGACTAGCGGGGGCCCTAGCTCCTACGAGCAGTACTTC.